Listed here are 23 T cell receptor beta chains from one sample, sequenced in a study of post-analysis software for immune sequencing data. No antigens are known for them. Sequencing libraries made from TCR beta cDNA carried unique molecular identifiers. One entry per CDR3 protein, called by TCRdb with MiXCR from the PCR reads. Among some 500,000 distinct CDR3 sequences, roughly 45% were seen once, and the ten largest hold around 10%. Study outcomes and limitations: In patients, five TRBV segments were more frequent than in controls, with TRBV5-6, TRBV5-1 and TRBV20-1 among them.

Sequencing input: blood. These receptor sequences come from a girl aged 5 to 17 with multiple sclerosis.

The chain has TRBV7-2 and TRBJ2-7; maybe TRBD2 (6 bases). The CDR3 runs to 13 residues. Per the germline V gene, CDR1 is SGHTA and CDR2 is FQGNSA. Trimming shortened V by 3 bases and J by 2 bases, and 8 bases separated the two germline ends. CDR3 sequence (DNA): TGTGCCAGCAGCTTGACTAGGACCTACGAGCAGTACTTC. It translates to CASSLTRTYEQYF. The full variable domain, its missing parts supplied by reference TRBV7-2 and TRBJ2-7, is GAGVSQSPSNKVTEKGKDVELRCDPISGHTALYWYRQSLGQGLEFLIYFQGNSAPDKSGLPSDRFSAERTGGSVSTLTIQRTQQEDSAVYLCASSLTRTYEQYFGPGTRLTVT.

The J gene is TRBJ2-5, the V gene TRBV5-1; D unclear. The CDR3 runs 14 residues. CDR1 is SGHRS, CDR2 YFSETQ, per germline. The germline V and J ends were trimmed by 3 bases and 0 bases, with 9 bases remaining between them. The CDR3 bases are TGCGCCAGCAGCTGGGTAATCAACCAAGAGACCCAGTACTTC. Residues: CASSWVINQETQYF.

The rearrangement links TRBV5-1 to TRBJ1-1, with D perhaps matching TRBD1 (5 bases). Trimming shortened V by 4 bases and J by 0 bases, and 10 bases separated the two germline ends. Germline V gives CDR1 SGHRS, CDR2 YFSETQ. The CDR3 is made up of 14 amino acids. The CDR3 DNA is TGCGCCAGCAGCGCGGACATTATGAACACTGAAGCTTTCTTT. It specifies CASSADIMNTEAFF.

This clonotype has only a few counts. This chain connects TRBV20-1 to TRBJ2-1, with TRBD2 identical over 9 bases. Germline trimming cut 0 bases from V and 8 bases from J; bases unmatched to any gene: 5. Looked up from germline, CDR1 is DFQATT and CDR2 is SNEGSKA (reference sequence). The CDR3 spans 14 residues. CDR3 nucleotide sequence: TGCAGTGCTAGAGAGCGGGAGGGCCTTCATGAGCAGTTCTTC. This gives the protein CSAREREGLHEQFF.

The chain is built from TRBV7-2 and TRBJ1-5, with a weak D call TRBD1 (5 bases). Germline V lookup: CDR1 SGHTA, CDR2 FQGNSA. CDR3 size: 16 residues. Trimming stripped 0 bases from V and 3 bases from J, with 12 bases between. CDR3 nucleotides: TGTGCCAGCAGCTTAGCCGCAGGGACGGTCAATCAGCCCCAGCATTTT. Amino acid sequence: CASSLAAGTVNQPQHF.

CDR3 nucleotide sequence: TGCAGTGCCCCAACTAGCGGGAGTGTTCATTCCTACGATGGTGAGCAGTACTTC. Amino acid sequence: CSAPTSGSVHSYDGEQYF. This chain uses TRBV20-1 with TRBJ2-4; 11 nucleotides align to TRBD2. Trimming removed 6 bases from V and 13 bases from J; junction bases left unmatched: 26. Germline CDR1 DFQATT, CDR2 SNEGSKA (reference sequence). This CDR3 is 18 amino acids long.

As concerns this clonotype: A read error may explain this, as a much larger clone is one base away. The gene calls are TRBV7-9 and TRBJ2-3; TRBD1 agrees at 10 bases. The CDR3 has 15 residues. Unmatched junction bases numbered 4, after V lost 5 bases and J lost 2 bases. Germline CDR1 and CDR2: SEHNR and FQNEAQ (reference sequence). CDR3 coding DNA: TGTGCCAGCAGCCCGGGACAGGGGCACACAGATACGCAGTATTTT. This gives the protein CASSPGQGHTDTQYF.

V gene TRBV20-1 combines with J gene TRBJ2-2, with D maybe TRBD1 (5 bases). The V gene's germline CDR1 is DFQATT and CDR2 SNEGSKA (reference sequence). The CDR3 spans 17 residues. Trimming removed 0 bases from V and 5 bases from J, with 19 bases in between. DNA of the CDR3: TGCAGTGCTAGAGATAGTAGGGGCGGCAAGCTAACCGGGGAGCTGTTTTTT. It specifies CSARDSRGGKLTGELFF.

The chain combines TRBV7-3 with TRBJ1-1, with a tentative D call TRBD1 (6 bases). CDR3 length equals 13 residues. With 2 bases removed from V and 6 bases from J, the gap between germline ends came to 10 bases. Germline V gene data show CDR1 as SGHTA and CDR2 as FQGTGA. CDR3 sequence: CASSLWGRSEAFF. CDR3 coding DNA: TGTGCCAGCAGCTTATGGGGGCGGTCTGAAGCTTTCTTT.

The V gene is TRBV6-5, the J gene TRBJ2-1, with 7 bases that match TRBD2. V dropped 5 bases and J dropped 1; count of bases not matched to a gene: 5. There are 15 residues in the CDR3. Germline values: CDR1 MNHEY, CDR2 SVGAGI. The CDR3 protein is CASSVGRESYNEQFF. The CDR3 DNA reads TGTGCCAGCAGTGTGGGGCGGGAGTCCTACAATGAGCAGTTCTTC.

CDR3 coding DNA: TGTGCCAGCAGTTTGGGCCCCGATCACGGGACAGTGTATGGCTACACCTTC. Its translation: CASSLGPDHGTVYGYTF. This rearrangement joins TRBV6-6 to TRBJ1-2; 7 bases are shared with TRBD1. CDR3 length equals 17 residues. The V and J ends lost 4 bases and 5 bases, in that order; junction bases with no gene match: 16. The V gene's germline CDR1 is MNHNY and CDR2 SVGAGI (reference sequence).

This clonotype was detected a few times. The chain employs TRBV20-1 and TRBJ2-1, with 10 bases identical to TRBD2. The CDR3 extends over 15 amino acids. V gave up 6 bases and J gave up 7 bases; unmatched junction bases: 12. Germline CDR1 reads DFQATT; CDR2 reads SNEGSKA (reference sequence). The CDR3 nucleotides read TGCAGTGCCCAAGAGGCGGCTAGCGGGAGTAATGAGCAGTTCTTC. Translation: CSAQEAASGSNEQFF.

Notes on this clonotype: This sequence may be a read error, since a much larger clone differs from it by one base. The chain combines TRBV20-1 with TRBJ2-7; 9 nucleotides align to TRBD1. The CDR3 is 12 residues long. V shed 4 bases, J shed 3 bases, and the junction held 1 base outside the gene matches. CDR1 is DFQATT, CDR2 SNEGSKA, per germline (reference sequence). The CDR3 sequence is CSAMGQGYEQYF. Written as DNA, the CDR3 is TGCAGTGCTATGGGACAGGGCTACGAGCAGTACTTC.

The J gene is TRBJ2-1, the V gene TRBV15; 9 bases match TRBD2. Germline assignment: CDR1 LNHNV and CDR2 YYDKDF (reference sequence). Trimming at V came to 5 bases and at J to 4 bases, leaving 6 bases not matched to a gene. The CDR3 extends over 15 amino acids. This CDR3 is CATSGRLAVYNEQFF. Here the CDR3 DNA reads TGTGCCACCAGCGGGAGACTAGCGGTGTACAATGAGCAGTTCTTC.

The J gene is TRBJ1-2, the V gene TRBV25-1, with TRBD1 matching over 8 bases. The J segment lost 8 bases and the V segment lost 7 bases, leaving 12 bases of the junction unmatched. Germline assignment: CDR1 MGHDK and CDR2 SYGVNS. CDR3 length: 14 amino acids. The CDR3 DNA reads TGTGCCAGCAAGGGCAGGGGGCCTGGCTGGGGCTACACCTTC. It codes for CASKGRGPGWGYTF.

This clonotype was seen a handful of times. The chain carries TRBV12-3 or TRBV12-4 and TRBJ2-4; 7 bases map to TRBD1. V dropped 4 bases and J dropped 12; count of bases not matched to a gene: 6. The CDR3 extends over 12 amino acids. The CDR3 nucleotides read TGTGCCAGCAGTTACAACAGGGGCGATCAGTACTTC. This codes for CASSYNRGDQYF.

The CDR3 coding sequence is TGTGCCAGCAGCTTAGTGACTAGCGGACCCTCCTACGAGCAGTACTTC. Its translation is CASSLVTSGPSYEQYF. V is TRBV11-2 and J is TRBJ2-7; TRBD2 aligns across 9 bases. The length of the CDR3 is 16 residues. The ends lost 1 base at V and 0 bases at J; junction bases unmatched: 4. The V gene's germline CDR1 is SGHAT and CDR2 FQNNGV.

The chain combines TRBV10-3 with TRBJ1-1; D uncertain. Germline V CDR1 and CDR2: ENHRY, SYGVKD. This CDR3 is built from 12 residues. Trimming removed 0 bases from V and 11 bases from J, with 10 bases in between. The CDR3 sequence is CAISESGRGAFF. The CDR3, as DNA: TGTGCCATCAGTGAGTCTGGCAGAGGGGCTTTCTTT.

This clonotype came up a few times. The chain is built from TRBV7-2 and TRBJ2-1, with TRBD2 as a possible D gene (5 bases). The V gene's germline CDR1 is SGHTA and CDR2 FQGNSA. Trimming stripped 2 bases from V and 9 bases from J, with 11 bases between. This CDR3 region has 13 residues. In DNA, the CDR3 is TGTGCCAGCAGCTTAACACTAGTGACTGAGCAGTTCTTC. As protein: CASSLTLVTEQFF.

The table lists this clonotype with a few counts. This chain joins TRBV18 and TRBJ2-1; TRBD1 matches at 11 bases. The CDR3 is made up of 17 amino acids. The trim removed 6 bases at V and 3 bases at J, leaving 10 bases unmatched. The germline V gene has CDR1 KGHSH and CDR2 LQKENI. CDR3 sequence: CASSLLSGTGGYNEQFF. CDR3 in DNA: TGTGCCAGCTCCCTTCTCTCCGGGACAGGGGGCTACAATGAGCAGTTCTTC.

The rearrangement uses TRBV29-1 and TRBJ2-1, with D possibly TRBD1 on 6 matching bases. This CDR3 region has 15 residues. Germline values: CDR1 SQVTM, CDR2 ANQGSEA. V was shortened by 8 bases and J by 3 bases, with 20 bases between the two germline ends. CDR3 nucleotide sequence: TGCAGCCAGGGGATCGCGTTCGACTACTACAATGAGCAGTTCTTC. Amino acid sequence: CSQGIAFDYYNEQFF.

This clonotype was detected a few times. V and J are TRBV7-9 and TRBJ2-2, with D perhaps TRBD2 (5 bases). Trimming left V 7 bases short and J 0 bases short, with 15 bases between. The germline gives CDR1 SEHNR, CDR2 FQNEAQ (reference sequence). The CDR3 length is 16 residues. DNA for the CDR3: TGTGCCAGCAAAACTATAGGGAGTGCGAACACCGGGGAGCTGTTTTTT. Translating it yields CASKTIGSANTGELFF.

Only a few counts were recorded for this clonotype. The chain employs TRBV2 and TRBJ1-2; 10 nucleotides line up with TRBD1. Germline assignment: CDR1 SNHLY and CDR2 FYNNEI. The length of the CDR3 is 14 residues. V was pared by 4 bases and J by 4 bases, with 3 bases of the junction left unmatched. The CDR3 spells CASSGDRGRYGYTF. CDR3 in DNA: TGTGCCAGCAGTGGGGACAGGGGACGCTATGGCTACACCTTC.